What follows are 21 T cell receptor beta chains derived from one specimen sequenced in a study of memory CD4+ T cells and cytomegalovirus serostatus (dated by TCRdb to between 2019 and 2020). The library was obtained by the immunoSEQ multiplex PCR assay. Entries here come from immuneACCESS through TCRdb and include only in-frame sequences with V and J called. Some clones fail to appear in such tables; in the studies checked, an unresolved V gene covers under half of the shortfall, and the cause of the remainder is unknown. The sample table shows around 50,000 clones, and roughly three quarters are seen once. The ten most abundant clones make up 1% to 1.2% of the sample. Single viable CD3+CD4+CD8-CD45RO+ cells were sorted as memory CD4+ T cells on a FACSAria II. Sample: memory CD4+ T cells from blood. The receptor set was obtained from an adult in good health and CMV-seronegative.

The chain joins TRBV7-9 to TRBJ2-7, with TRBD1 matching 7 bases. V was clipped by 3 bases and J by 0 bases; unmatched bases: 5. CDR3 length equals 15 residues. CDR1 and CDR2 (germline): SEHNR, FQNEAQ (reference sequence). CDR3: CASSLGRGISYEQYF. The CDR3 DNA reads TGTGCCAGCAGCTTGGGCAGGGGGATCTCCTACGAGCAGTACTTC.

V and J are TRBV29-1 and TRBJ2-7; 8 bases fit TRBD2. The germline gives CDR1 SQVTM, CDR2 ANQGSEA. The CDR3 totals 13 residues. The junction had 4 bases not matched to a gene; V was cut back by 6 bases and J by 0 bases. CDR3 coding DNA: TGCAGCGTCGGGGGGGACTTCTCCTACGAGCAGTACTTC. It yields the protein CSVGGDFSYEQYF.

This chain joins TRBV7-3 and TRBJ2-1; 11 nucleotides align to TRBD2. CDR3 length equals 16 residues. Losses at the gene ends were 6 bases for V and 5 bases for J; bases not matched to a gene: 9. In germline, CDR1 is SGHTA, CDR2 FQGTGA. Here the CDR3 reads CASRSNRLAGNNEQFF. As DNA, the CDR3 is TGTGCCAGCAGATCGAATCGACTAGCGGGAAACAATGAGCAGTTCTTC.

V is TRBV2 and J is TRBJ2-7, with no clear D. Trimming took off 4 bases at V and 4 bases at J, with 5 bases between the two ends. The CDR3 has 11 amino acids. Per the germline V gene, CDR1 is SNHLY and CDR2 is FYNNEI. The CDR3 reads CASSVQYEQYF. For the CDR3, the DNA is TGTGCCAGCAGTGTCCAATACGAGCAGTACTTC.

CDR3 nucleotide sequence: TGTGCCAGCACGTCCCGTGGTGACAATGAGCAGTTCTTC. Translation gives CASTSRGDNEQFF. The chain is built from TRBV6-6 and TRBJ2-1; D not resolved. With 7 bases removed from V and 5 bases from J, the gap between germline ends came to 12 bases. CDR1 is MNHNY, CDR2 SVGAGI, per germline (reference sequence). The CDR3 length is 13 residues.

The chain is built from TRBV2 and TRBJ2-1, with 10 bases matching TRBD2. Per the germline V gene, CDR1 is SNHLY and CDR2 is FYNNEI. The CDR3 runs 14 residues. Trimming at V came to 3 bases and at J to 6 bases, leaving 2 bases not matched to a gene. In nucleotides, the CDR3 is TGTGCCAGCAGTGAGGCTAGCGGGAGCAATGAGCAGTTCTTC. Protein: CASSEASGSNEQFF.

This clone was counted only a few times. The chain joins TRBV28 to TRBJ1-5; no clear D gene. CDR3 length equals 13 residues. V lost 5 bases and J 3 bases, leaving 8 bases between the germline ends. In germline, CDR1 is MDHEN, CDR2 SYDVKM. CDR3 amino acids: CASSPVPNQPQHF. The CDR3 DNA is TGTGCCAGCAGTCCAGTCCCCAATCAGCCCCAGCATTTT.

This clone was observed a few times. J is TRBJ2-7 and V is TRBV28, with 12 positions matching TRBD2. The CDR3 covers 14 residues. Per the germline V gene, CDR1 is MDHEN and CDR2 is SYDVKM. After removal of 6 bases from V and 5 bases from J, the junction contained 5 bases not matched to a gene. The CDR3 region has the DNA TGTGCCAGCAGACTAGCGGGAGGCCTGGACGAGCAGTACTTC. This encodes CASRLAGGLDEQYF.

The chain combines TRBV28 with TRBJ2-2; no reliable D call. The CDR3 extends over 12 amino acids. Between the trimmed V and J ends, which lost 2 bases and 8 bases, there was a span of 6 bases. Germline lookup yields CDR1 MDHEN and CDR2 SYDVKM. CDR3 in DNA: TGTGCCAGCAGTTTAAGGGTGGGGGAGCTGTTTTTT. This gives the protein CASSLRVGELFF.

This chain joins TRBV13 and TRBJ2-1; 12 bases agree with TRBD2. The CDR3 loop spans 16 amino acids. V shed 3 bases and J 8 bases; nucleotides not matched to a gene: 8. Germline loops: CDR1 PRHDT, CDR2 FYEKMQ (reference sequence). CDR3 loop: CASSLKTSGSSDEQFF. CDR3 nucleotide sequence: TGTGCCAGCAGCTTGAAGACTAGCGGGAGTTCTGATGAGCAGTTCTTC. Together with reference TRBV13 and TRBJ2-1, the CDR3 gives the full variable domain: AAGVIQSPRHLIKEKRETATLKCYPIPRHDTVYWYQQGPGQDPQFLISFYEKMQSDKGSIPDRFSAQQFSDYHSELNMSSLELGDSALYFCASSLKTSGSSDEQFFGPGTRLTVL.

By proportion, this clone is medium-sized (0.01 to 0.1%). The gene calls are TRBV30 and TRBJ1-2; 9 bases agree with TRBD1. Germline loops: CDR1 GTSNPN, CDR2 SVGIG (reference sequence). The V gene end was trimmed by 5 bases and the J gene end by 2 bases; junction bases not matched to a gene: 9. This CDR3 has 15 amino acids. CDR3 nucleotide sequence: TGTGCCTGGTACCGGGACAGGGCGCTGAACTATGGCTACACCTTC. It translates to CAWYRDRALNYGYTF.

This clone turned up a few times. The DNA of the CDR3 is TGTGCCAGCAGTTTATCGGTAGCTGAAGCTTTCTTT. Its translation is CASSLSVAEAFF. This sequence joins TRBV27 and TRBJ1-1; D gene ambiguous. The germline V and J ends were trimmed by 0 bases and 6 bases, with 5 bases remaining between them. The CDR3 is 12 residues long. Germline V gives CDR1 MNHEY, CDR2 SMNVEV (reference sequence).

The J gene is TRBJ2-5, the V gene TRBV6-6; D gene unclear. CDR1 and CDR2 from the germline V gene are MNHNY and SVGAGI (reference sequence). The length of the CDR3 is 13 residues. The ends were cut back, 6 bases at V and 1 base at J, with 9 bases in the middle. CDR3 region: CASSDPPQETQYF. The CDR3, as DNA: TGTGCCAGCAGCGATCCGCCCCAAGAGACCCAGTACTTC.

DNA for the CDR3: TGTGCCAGTAGTACGGGACAGGCGACGGGAGAGCAGTACTTC. As protein: CASSTGQATGEQYF. This sequence joins TRBV19 and TRBJ2-7, with TRBD1 identical over 8 bases. V was clipped by 4 bases and J by 7 bases; unmatched bases: 9. The CDR3 contains 14 residues. Germline V gene data show CDR1 as LNHDA and CDR2 as SQIVND (reference sequence).

This clone was counted between two and nine times. The chain recombines TRBV11-3 with TRBJ2-1; 8 bases match TRBD1. CDR1 SGHNT and CDR2 YENEEA come from the germline V gene. The CDR3 is 15 amino acids. Unmatched junction bases numbered 9, after V lost 5 bases and J lost 6 bases. The CDR3 DNA reads as TGTGCCAGCAGCAGAACCAGGGGGCCGGGCAATGAGCAGTTCTTC. This translates into CASSRTRGPGNEQFF. The full variable domain, in which reference TRBV11-3 and TRBJ2-1 provide the parts outside the CDR3, is EAGVVQSPRYKIIEKKQPVAFWCNPISGHNTLYWYLQNLGQGPELLIRYENEEAVDDSQLPKDRFSAERLKGVDSTLKIQPAELGDSAVYLCASSRTRGPGNEQFFGPGTRLTVL.

The chain uses TRBV5-1 and TRBJ2-1, with TRBD2 identical over 12 bases. This CDR3 contains 16 residues. From germline, CDR1 is SGHRS and CDR2 YFSETQ. V dropped 4 bases and J dropped 1; count of bases not matched to a gene: 3. The CDR3 DNA reads as TGCGCCAGCAGCCATGGACTAGCGGGATCCTACAATGAGCAGTTCTTC. This encodes CASSHGLAGSYNEQFF. The variable domain in full, with the rest retrieved from reference TRBV5-1 and TRBJ2-1, is KAGVTQTPRYLIKTRGQQVTLSCSPISGHRSVSWYQQTPGQGLQFLFEYFSETQRNKGNFPGRFSGRQFSNSRSEMNVSTLELGDSALYLCASSHGLAGSYNEQFFGPGTRLTVL.

This sequence joins TRBV7-9 and TRBJ2-3; D uncertain. V shed 4 bases and J shed 5 bases, with 10 bases lying between them. Germline V gene data show CDR1 as SEHNR and CDR2 as FQNEAQ (reference sequence). The CDR3 sequence is 13 residues long. CDR3 protein: CASSSRLEDTQYF. CDR3 DNA: TGTGCCAGCAGCTCCCGTTTGGAAGATACGCAGTATTTT.

J is TRBJ2-6 and V is TRBV10-3, with a possible D match to TRBD2 (5 bases). V was clipped by 7 bases and J by 1 base, with 17 bases between them. Germline-derived CDR1 and CDR2 are ENHRY and SYGVKD. This CDR3 region has 17 residues. The CDR3 region has the DNA TGTGCCATCAATTCGGACTCCCGGAGTTCTGGGGCCAACGTCCTGACTTTC. Protein sequence: CAINSDSRSSGANVLTF.

V gene TRBV5-1 combines with J gene TRBJ1-4; D perhaps matches TRBD1 (5 bases). V was cut by 4 bases and J by 5 bases, with 15 bases left in between. This CDR3 spans 15 amino acids. Looked up from germline, CDR1 is SGHRS and CDR2 is YFSETQ. The CDR3 protein is CASSESGTENEKLFF. The CDR3 nucleotides read TGCGCCAGCAGCGAGTCCGGGACCGAGAATGAAAAACTGTTTTTT.

This rearrangement joins TRBV5-4 to TRBJ1-4, with D maybe TRBD1 (6 bases). CDR3 length: 15 amino acids. V was pared by 5 bases and J by 1 base, with 12 bases between. Germline-derived CDR1 and CDR2 are SGHNT and YYREEE (reference sequence). CDR3 nucleotide sequence: TGTGCCAGCAGTCCAAGGGGGGGAACTAATGAAAAACTGTTTTTT. Protein product: CASSPRGGTNEKLFF.

This chain connects TRBV11-3 to TRBJ1-2; TRBD1 might be the D (6 bases). This CDR3 spans 13 amino acids. The germline V gene has CDR1 SGHNT and CDR2 YENEEA. The germline V and J ends were trimmed by 6 bases and 6 bases, with 14 bases remaining between them. CDR3 in amino acids: CASRGTTGHGYTF. The CDR3 DNA reads TGTGCCAGCAGAGGGACAACAGGGCATGGCTACACCTTC.